One sample yielded the 28 T cell receptor beta chains listed below, sequenced in a study of a mutant IDH1 vaccine in newly diagnosed glioma. Their antigen targets remain unknown. Time point indicated: week 5, during vaccination. Topical imiquimod was applied with each vaccine dose, which held 300 ug of mutant IDH1 20-mer peptide. Here immunoSEQ multiplex PCR was the method, and the copy in TCRdb shows in-frame clones only, minus some. In the table there are around 58,000 clones, about 80% of which are singletons. The sequences come from PBMCs, collected from a glioma patient whose treatment included an IDH1 peptide vaccine. These receptors were collected from a man aged 30-40 years with glioma.

The chain uses TRBV9 and TRBJ2-3; tentatively, D is TRBD1 or TRBD2 (6 bases each). Trimming shortened V by 3 bases and J by 2 bases, and 16 bases separated the two germline ends. The length of the CDR3 is 16 residues. Germline CDR1 reads SGDLS; CDR2 reads YYNGEE. This CDR3 is CASSAERGTYTDTQYF. Written as DNA, the CDR3 is TGTGCCAGCAGCGCCGAAAGGGGGACTTACACAGATACGCAGTATTTT.

As concerns this clone: Other DNA sequences in this specimen translate into the identical CDR3. This chain connects TRBV14 to TRBJ1-1; 8 bases are shared with TRBD1. J lost 1 base, V lost 4 bases, and 5 bases had no gene match. Germline CDR1 SGHDN, CDR2 FVKESK. This CDR3 has 15 amino acids. The CDR3, as DNA: TGTGCCAGCAGCCGTTTGACAGGGGCGAACACTGAAGCTTTCTTT. Translated: CASSRLTGANTEAFF.

V usage is TRBV19 and J usage is TRBJ1-5, with no clear D. V gave up 3 bases and J gave up 7 bases, with 10 bases separating them. The CDR3 runs 13 residues. Germline values: CDR1 LNHDA, CDR2 SQIVND (reference sequence). The CDR3 protein is CASSMVGVQPQHF. CDR3 in DNA: TGTGCCAGTAGTATGGTAGGTGTACAGCCCCAGCATTTT.

The chain has TRBV6-6 and TRBJ1-1, with D maybe TRBD1 (6 bases). The CDR3 spans 13 residues. The germline V gene encodes CDR1 MNHNY and CDR2 SVGAGI (reference sequence). V was clipped by 6 bases and J by 0 bases, with 8 bases between them. The CDR3 reads CASSEGVNTEAFF. The CDR3, as DNA: TGTGCCAGCAGCGAGGGGGTGAACACTGAAGCTTTCTTT.

This clone was seen a handful of times. The chain couples TRBV19 to TRBJ1-5; no firm D call. The germline V and J ends were trimmed by 2 bases and 0 bases, with 5 bases remaining between them. Germline values: CDR1 LNHDA, CDR2 SQIVND (reference sequence). The CDR3 is 14 amino acids. The CDR3 sequence is CASSITNSNQPQHF. The CDR3 coding sequence is TGTGCCAGTAGTATAACAAATAGCAATCAGCCCCAGCATTTT.

This chain joins TRBV7-9 and TRBJ1-5; TRBD1 is a possible D gene (6 bases). Germline CDR1 and CDR2: SEHNR and FQNEAQ (reference sequence). Trimming shortened V by 2 bases and J by 4 bases, and 15 bases separated the two germline ends. CDR3 length equals 16 residues. In DNA, the CDR3 is TGTGCCAGCAGCTTATGGGAGGACAGTATAAATCAGCCCCAGCATTTT. Protein sequence: CASSLWEDSINQPQHF. The whole variable domain, remainder taken from reference TRBV7-9 and TRBJ1-5, is DTGVSQNPRHKITKRGQNVTFRCDPISEHNRLYWYRQTLGQGPEFLTYFQNEAQLEKSRLLSDRFSAERPKGSFSTLEIQRTEQGDSAMYLCASSLWEDSINQPQHFGDGTRLSIL.

The chain's CDR3 is CASSSRAAGLRTEAFF. CDR3 nucleotides: TGTGCCAGCAGCTCCCGGGCGGCAGGGCTTCGCACTGAAGCTTTCTTT. The chain combines TRBV5-5 with TRBJ1-1; weak D call: TRBD1 (5 bases). Germline CDR1 SGHKS, CDR2 YYEKEE (reference sequence). The ends were cut back, 3 bases at V and 4 bases at J, with 19 bases in the middle. This CDR3 has 16 amino acids.

CDR3: CASSSTGDGNTIYF. In DNA, the CDR3 is TGTGCCAGCAGCTCTACAGGGGACGGAAACACCATATATTTT. This rearrangement joins TRBV5-6 to TRBJ1-3; 7 nucleotides line up with TRBD1. There are 14 residues in the CDR3. V was clipped by 3 bases and J by 4 bases; unmatched bases: 4. In germline, CDR1 is SGHDT, CDR2 YYEEEE.

V gene TRBV5-1 combines with J gene TRBJ2-5, with a weak D call TRBD1 (6 bases). The CDR3 is 15 residues long. V was cut by 2 bases and J by 5 bases, with 16 bases left in between. Germline V CDR1 and CDR2: SGHRS, YFSETQ. The DNA for the CDR3 is TGCGCCAGCAGCTTAGGGGGTTCGACACGGGAGACCCAGTACTTC. The encoded protein is CASSLGGSTRETQYF.

The rearrangement joins TRBV5-1 to TRBJ1-1; D remains ambiguous. Germline CDR1 is SGHRS and CDR2 is YFSETQ. This CDR3 is 12 amino acids long. Trimming shortened V by 2 bases and J by 8 bases, and 10 bases separated the two germline ends. The CDR3 DNA reads as TGCGCCAGCAGCTTTTCTGCTGGCGAAGCTTTCTTT. This codes for CASSFSAGEAFF.

J is TRBJ2-3 and V is TRBV6-1; 9 positions agree with TRBD1. CDR1 MNHNS and CDR2 SASEGT come from the germline V gene. After removal of 6 bases from V and 1 base from J, the junction contained 5 bases not matched to a gene. CDR3 length: 15 residues. The CDR3 nucleotides read TGTGCCAGCAGCACAGGGGGCGCGGGCACAGATACGCAGTATTTT. Its protein is CASSTGGAGTDTQYF.

The chain carries TRBV5-4 and TRBJ2-7; perhaps TRBD1 as D (6 bases). Germline CDR1 reads SGHNT; CDR2 reads YYREEE (reference sequence). This CDR3 region has 14 residues. V was cut by 3 bases and J by 3 bases, with 13 bases left in between. The CDR3 region has the DNA TGTGCCAGCAGCTCGAGGGGACAAAACTACGAGCAGTACTTC. Its protein product is CASSSRGQNYEQYF.

This clone showed up just once. This sequence joins TRBV4-2 and TRBJ2-2; possible D gene TRBD1, 5 bases. V lost 1 base, J lost 4 bases, and 10 bases lay in between. Germline V gives CDR1 LGHNA, CDR2 YNFKEQ. CDR3 length equals 15 residues. CDR3 DNA: TGTGCCAGCAGCCAAGGTCAGGGTAGCACCGGGGAGCTGTTTTTT. The encoded protein is CASSQGQGSTGELFF.

DNA for the CDR3: TGCAGTGCTCCCACTAGCGGCGAGCAGTTCTTC. Protein sequence: CSAPTSGEQFF. V gene TRBV20-1 combines with J gene TRBJ2-1, with 8 bases matching TRBD2. Germline lookup yields CDR1 DFQATT and CDR2 SNEGSKA (reference sequence). V lost 5 bases, J lost 10 bases, and 4 bases stayed unmatched. The CDR3 contains 11 residues.

This rearrangement joins TRBV6-4 to TRBJ2-2; D is ambiguous. Germline lookup yields CDR1 MRHNA and CDR2 SNTAGT. Trimming cost V 0 bases and J 4 bases, with 9 bases left between them. The CDR3 contains 15 residues. CDR3 nucleotides: TGTGCCAGCAGTGACTCGAACAGTAGCACCGGGGAGCTGTTTTTT. Protein sequence: CASSDSNSSTGELFF.

The V gene is TRBV6-1, the J gene TRBJ1-2, with TRBD1 identical over 7 bases. Germline V lookup: CDR1 MNHNS, CDR2 SASEGT. CDR3 length: 17 residues. The trim removed 4 bases at V and 0 bases at J, leaving 11 bases unmatched. The CDR3 DNA is TGTGCCAGCAGTGCTACCCGACAGGGCCGCTCTAACTATGGCTACACCTTC. It encodes CASSATRQGRSNYGYTF.

The J gene is TRBJ2-2, the V gene TRBV5-5; no clear D. Between the trimmed V and J ends, which lost 0 bases and 5 bases, there was a span of 11 bases. Germline lookup yields CDR1 SGHKS and CDR2 YYEKEE (reference sequence). CDR3 length: 15 amino acids. DNA of the CDR3: TGTGCCAGCAGCTTGGTTAGGCTGGGTACCGGGGAGCTGTTTTTT. Protein: CASSLVRLGTGELFF.

V usage is TRBV14 and J usage is TRBJ2-1, with a possible D match to TRBD2 (5 bases). The V and J ends lost 1 base and 0 bases respectively, with 13 bases between them. Germline CDR1 reads SGHDN; CDR2 reads FVKESK. The CDR3 loop spans 17 amino acids. The CDR3 DNA follows: TGTGCCAGCAGCCAAGGGAGACTAAAAAGCTCCTACAATGAGCAGTTCTTC. Protein: CASSQGRLKSSYNEQFF.

This rearrangement joins TRBV5-6 to TRBJ2-1; D is unclear. Germline V gene lookup returns CDR1 SGHDT and CDR2 YYEEEE. There are 16 residues in the CDR3. V lost 4 bases to trimming and J lost 4 bases, with 18 bases between them. The chain's CDR3 is CASSPRSRQKYNEQFF. The CDR3 DNA reads TGTGCCAGCAGCCCACGTTCTCGCCAGAAGTACAATGAGCAGTTCTTC.

This clone was counted once. The chain couples TRBV7-6 to TRBJ2-2, with 9 bases lining up with TRBD1. CDR3 length: 15 residues. The ends lost 3 bases at V and 4 bases at J; junction bases unmatched: 3. CDR1 is SGHVS and CDR2 is FNYEAQ in the germline V gene. The CDR3 sequence is CASSFLDRGTGELFF. The CDR3 DNA sequence: TGTGCCAGCAGCTTCTTGGACAGGGGCACCGGGGAGCTGTTTTTT.

The chain recombines TRBV6-4 with TRBJ2-7; weak D call: TRBD1 (6 bases). Germline CDR1 reads MRHNA; CDR2 reads SNTAGT. CDR3 length: 13 amino acids. V dropped 6 bases and J dropped 0 bases, with 9 bases sitting between them. The CDR3 protein is CASREQGSYEQYF. The CDR3, as DNA: TGTGCCAGCAGGGAACAGGGCTCCTACGAGCAGTACTTC.

The chain combines TRBV14 with TRBJ2-3; D is unresolved. The CDR3 is 16 amino acids. Trimming cost V 1 base and J 3 bases, with 14 bases left between them. The germline V gene has CDR1 SGHDN and CDR2 FVKESK. Here the CDR3 reads CASSQGGRLITDTQYF. CDR3 coding DNA: TGTGCCAGCAGCCAAGGAGGCAGGTTAATAACAGATACGCAGTATTTT.

V gene TRBV21-1 combines with J gene TRBJ1-2; the table's D call, TRBD1, was not checked against the DNA. TRBV21-1 is a pseudogene locus. The CDR3 spans 18 residues. CDR3 in DNA: TGTGCCAGCAGCCCCACCGAATCGGGACAGGGGGCTTCGTTGGGCTACACCTTC. Residues: CASSPTESGQGASLGYTF.

J is TRBJ1-1 and V is TRBV7-2, with D perhaps TRBD1 (6 bases). The CDR3 runs 15 residues. Germline lookup yields CDR1 SGHTA and CDR2 FQGNSA. Between the trimmed V and J ends, which lost 1 base and 4 bases, there was a span of 13 bases. The CDR3 sequence is CASSLGTGSGTEAFF. The CDR3 DNA follows: TGTGCCAGCAGCTTAGGAACAGGGTCGGGCACTGAAGCTTTCTTT. Looking up the rest from reference TRBV7-2 and TRBJ1-1 gives the full variable domain: GAGVSQSPSNKVTEKGKDVELRCDPISGHTALYWYRQSLGQGLEFLIYFQGNSAPDKSGLPSDRFSAERTGGSVSTLTIQRTQQEDSAVYLCASSLGTGSGTEAFFGQGTRLTVV.

J is TRBJ2-3 and V is TRBV19, with unresolved D. The CDR3 sequence is 13 residues long. Per germline, CDR1 LNHDA and CDR2 SQIVND (reference sequence). The germline V and J ends were trimmed by 3 bases and 6 bases, with 10 bases remaining between them. CDR3 sequence reads: CASSMSWTDTQYF. The CDR3 DNA reads TGTGCCAGTAGTATGAGCTGGACGGATACGCAGTATTTT.

The CDR3 protein is CASSILGQSGYTF. DNA for the CDR3: TGTGCCAGTAGTATTCTGGGGCAGTCTGGCTACACCTTC. This rearrangement joins TRBV19 to TRBJ1-2; TRBD1 is a possible D gene (5 bases). Per the germline V gene, CDR1 is LNHDA and CDR2 is SQIVND (reference sequence). The CDR3 is 13 residues long. Trimming pared 3 bases from V and 7 bases from J, leaving 12 bases between.

The chain links TRBV10-2 to TRBJ1-2, with D unclear. Germline V gives CDR1 WSHSY, CDR2 SAAADI. The V gene lost 5 bases and the J gene lost 7 bases, with 14 bases spanning the gap. This CDR3 is 13 amino acids long. The CDR3 coding sequence is TGCGCCAGCAGTCTATCAGGAGGGTCTGGCTACACCTTC. As protein: CASSLSGGSGYTF.

The chain has TRBV6-5 and TRBJ1-1, with D perhaps matching TRBD1 (5 bases). V lost 0 bases to trimming and J lost 0 bases, with 11 bases between them. Germline V gene lookup returns CDR1 MNHEY and CDR2 SVGAGI. The CDR3 is 16 residues long. DNA for the CDR3: TGTGCCAGCAGTTACTCGTGGGGGGTCCTGAACACTGAAGCTTTCTTT. Protein: CASSYSWGVLNTEAFF.